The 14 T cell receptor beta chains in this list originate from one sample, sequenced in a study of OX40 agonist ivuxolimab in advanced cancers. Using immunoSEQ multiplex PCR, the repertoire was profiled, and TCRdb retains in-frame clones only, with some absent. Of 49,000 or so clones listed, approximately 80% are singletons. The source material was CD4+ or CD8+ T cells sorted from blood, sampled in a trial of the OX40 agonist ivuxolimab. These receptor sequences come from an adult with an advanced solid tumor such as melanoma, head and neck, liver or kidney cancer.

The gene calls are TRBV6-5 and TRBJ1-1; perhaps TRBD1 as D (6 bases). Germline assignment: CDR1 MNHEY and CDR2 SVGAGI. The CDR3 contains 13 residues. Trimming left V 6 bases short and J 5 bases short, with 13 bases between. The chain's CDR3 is CASRLQGPTEAFF. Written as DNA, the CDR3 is TGTGCCAGCAGGCTCCAGGGGCCAACTGAAGCTTTCTTT.

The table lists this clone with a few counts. This CDR3 reads CAWSGTGTFSSGNTIYF. CDR3 nucleotides: TGTGCCTGGAGTGGGACAGGGACATTTAGCTCTGGAAACACCATATATTTT. The rearrangement joins TRBV30 to TRBJ1-3, with TRBD1 matching 8 bases. CDR1 is GTSNPN and CDR2 is SVGIG in the germline V gene (reference sequence). CDR3 length: 17 amino acids. With V trimmed by 1 base and J by 0 bases, 8 bases remained unmatched.

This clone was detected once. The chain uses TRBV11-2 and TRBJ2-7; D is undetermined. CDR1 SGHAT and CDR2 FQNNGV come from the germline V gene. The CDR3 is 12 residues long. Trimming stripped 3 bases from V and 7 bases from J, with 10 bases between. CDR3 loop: CASSFLLQEQYF. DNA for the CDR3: TGTGCCAGCAGCTTTCTACTCCAGGAGCAGTACTTC.

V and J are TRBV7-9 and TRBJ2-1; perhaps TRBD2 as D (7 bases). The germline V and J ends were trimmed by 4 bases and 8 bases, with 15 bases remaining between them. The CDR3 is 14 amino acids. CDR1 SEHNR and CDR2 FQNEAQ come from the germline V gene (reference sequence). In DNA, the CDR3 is TGTGCCAGCAGCTGGGGGGCGGGAGTCTATGAGCAGTTCTTC. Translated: CASSWGAGVYEQFF. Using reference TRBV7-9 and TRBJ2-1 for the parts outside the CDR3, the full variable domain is DTGVSQNPRHKITKRGQNVTFRCDPISEHNRLYWYRQTLGQGPEFLTYFQNEAQLEKSRLLSDRFSAERPKGSFSTLEIQRTEQGDSAMYLCASSWGAGVYEQFFGPGTRLTVL.

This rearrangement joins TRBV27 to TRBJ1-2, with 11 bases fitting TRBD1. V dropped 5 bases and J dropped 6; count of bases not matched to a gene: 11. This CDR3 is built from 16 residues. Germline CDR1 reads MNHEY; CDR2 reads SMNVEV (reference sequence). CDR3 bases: TGTGCCAGCAGTCCCATAGGACAGGGGGCTCACAATGGCTACACCTTC. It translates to CASSPIGQGAHNGYTF.

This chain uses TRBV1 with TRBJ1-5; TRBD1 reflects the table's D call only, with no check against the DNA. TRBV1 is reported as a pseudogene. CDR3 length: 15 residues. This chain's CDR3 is CTSSPGDRFNQPQHF. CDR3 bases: TGCACCAGCAGCCCCGGTGACAGGTTCAATCAGCCCCAGCATTTT.

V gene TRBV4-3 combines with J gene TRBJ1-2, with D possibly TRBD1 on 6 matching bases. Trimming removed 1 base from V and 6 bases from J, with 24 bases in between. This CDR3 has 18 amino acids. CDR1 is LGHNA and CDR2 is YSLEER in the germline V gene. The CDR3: CASSQARGGGTWFDGYTF. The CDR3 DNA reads TGCGCCAGCAGCCAAGCCCGGGGAGGGGGGACCTGGTTCGATGGCTACACCTTC.

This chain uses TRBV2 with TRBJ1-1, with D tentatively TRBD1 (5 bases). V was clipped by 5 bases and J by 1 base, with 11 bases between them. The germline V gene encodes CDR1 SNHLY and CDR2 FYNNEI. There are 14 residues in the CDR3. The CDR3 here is CASSQTRANTEAFF. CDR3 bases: TGTGCCAGCAGTCAGACCAGGGCGAACACTGAAGCTTTCTTT. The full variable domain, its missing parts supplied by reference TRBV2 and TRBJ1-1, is EPEVTQTPSHQVTQMGQEVILRCVPISNHLYFYWYRQILGQKVEFLVSFYNNEISEKSEIFDDQFSVERPDGSNFTLKIRSTKLEDSAMYFCASSQTRANTEAFFGQGTRLTVV.

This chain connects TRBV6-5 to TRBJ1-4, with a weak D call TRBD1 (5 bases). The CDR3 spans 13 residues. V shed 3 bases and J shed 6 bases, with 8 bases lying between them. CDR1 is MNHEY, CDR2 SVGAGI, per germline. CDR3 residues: CASSYRGDEKLFF. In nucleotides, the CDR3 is TGTGCCAGCAGTTATAGGGGAGATGAAAAACTGTTTTTT.

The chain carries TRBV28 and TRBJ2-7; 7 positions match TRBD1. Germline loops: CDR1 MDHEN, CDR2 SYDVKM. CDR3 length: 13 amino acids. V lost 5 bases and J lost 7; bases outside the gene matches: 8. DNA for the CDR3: TGTGCCAGCAGTGCAACAGGGGTCAGGGAGCAGTACTTC. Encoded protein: CASSATGVREQYF.

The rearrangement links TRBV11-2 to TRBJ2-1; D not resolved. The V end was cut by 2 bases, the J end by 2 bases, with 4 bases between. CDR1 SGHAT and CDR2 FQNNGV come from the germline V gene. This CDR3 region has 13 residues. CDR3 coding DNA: TGTGCCAGCAGCTTATTCCCCTACAATGAGCAGTTCTTC. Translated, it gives CASSLFPYNEQFF.

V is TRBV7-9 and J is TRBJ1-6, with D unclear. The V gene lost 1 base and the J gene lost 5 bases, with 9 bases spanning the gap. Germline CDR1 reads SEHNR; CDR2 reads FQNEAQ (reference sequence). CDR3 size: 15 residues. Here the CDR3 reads CASSLDWTDNSPLHF. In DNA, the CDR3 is TGTGCCAGCAGCTTAGATTGGACGGATAATTCACCCCTCCACTTT.

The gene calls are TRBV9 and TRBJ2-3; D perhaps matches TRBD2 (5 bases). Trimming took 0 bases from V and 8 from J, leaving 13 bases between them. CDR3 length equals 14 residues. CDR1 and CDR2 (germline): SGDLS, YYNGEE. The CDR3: CASSVEAEVGTQYF. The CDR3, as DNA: TGTGCCAGCAGCGTAGAGGCGGAGGTCGGTACGCAGTATTTT. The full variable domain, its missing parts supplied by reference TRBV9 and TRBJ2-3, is DSGVTQTPKHLITATGQRVTLRCSPRSGDLSVYWYQQSLDQGLQFLIQYYNGEERAKGNILERFSAQQFPDLHSELNLSSLELGDSALYFCASSVEAEVGTQYFGPGTRLTVL.

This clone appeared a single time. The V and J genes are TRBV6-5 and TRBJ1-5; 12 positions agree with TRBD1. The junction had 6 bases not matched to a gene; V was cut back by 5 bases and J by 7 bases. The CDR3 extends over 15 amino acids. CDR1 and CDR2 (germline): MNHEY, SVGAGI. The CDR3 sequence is CASSLGTGGGQPQHF. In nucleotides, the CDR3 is TGTGCCAGCAGTCTGGGGACAGGGGGCGGACAGCCCCAGCATTTT.